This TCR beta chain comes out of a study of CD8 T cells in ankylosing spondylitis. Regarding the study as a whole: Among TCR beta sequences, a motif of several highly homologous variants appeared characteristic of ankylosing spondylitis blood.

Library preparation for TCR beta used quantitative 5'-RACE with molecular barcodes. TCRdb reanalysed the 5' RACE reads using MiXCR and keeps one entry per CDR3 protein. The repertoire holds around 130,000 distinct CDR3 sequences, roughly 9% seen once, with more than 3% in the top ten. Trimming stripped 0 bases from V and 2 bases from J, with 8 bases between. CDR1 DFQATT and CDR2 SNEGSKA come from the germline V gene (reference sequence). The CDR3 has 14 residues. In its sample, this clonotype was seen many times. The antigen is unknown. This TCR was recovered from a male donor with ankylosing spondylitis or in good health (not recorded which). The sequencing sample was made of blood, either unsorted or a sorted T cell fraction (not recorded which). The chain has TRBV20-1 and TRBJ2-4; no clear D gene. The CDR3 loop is CSARDSPPKNIQYF. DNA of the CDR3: TGCAGTGCTAGAGATTCCCCTCCCAAAAACATTCAGTACTTC.